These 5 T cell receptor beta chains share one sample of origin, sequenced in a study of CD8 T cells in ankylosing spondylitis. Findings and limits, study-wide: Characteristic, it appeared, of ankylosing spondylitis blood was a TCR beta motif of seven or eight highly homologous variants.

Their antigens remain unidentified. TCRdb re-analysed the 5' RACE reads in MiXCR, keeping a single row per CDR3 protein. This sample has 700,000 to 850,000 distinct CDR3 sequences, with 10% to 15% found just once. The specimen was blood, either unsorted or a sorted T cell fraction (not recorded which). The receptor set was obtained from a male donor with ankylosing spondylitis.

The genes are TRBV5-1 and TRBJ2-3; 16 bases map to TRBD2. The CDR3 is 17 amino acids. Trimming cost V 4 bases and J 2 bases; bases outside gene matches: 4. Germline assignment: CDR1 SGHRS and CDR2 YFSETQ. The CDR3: CASSPGLAGGYTDTQYF. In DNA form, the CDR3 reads TGCGCCAGCAGCCCGGGACTAGCGGGAGGGTACACAGATACGCAGTATTTT.

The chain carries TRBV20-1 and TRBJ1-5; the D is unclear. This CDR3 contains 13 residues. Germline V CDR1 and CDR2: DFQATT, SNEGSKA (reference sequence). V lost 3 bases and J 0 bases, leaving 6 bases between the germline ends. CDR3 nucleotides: TGCAGTGCTAGTGAGAATAGCAATCAGCCCCAGCATTTT. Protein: CSASENSNQPQHF.

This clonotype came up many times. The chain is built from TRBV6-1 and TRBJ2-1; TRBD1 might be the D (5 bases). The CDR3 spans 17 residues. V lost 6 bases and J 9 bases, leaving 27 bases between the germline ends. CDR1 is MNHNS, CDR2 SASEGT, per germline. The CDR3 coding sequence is TGTGCCAGCAGGCGAGATCACGGACAATACCCCTGGGGTGAGCAGTTCTTC. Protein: CASRRDHGQYPWGEQFF.

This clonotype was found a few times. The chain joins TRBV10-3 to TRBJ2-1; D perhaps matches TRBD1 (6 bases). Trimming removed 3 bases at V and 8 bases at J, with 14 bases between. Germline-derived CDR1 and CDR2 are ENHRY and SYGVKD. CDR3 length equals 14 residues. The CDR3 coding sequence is TGTGCCATCAGTGATGGGTACCCAGGGGATGAGCAGTTCTTC. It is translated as CAISDGYPGDEQFF.

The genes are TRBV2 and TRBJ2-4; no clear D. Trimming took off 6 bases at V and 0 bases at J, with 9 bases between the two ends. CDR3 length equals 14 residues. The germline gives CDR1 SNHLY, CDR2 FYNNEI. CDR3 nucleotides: TGTGCCAGCAGGCCCAGACAAGCCAAAAACATTCAGTACTTC. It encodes CASRPRQAKNIQYF.